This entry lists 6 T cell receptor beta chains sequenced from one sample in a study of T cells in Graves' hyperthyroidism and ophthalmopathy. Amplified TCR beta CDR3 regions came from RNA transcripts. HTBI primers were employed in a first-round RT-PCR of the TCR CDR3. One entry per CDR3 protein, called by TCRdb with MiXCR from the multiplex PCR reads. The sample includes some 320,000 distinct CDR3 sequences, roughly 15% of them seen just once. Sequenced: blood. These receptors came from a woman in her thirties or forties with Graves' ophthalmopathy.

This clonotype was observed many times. CDR3 in DNA: TGTGCCAGCAGCCGTTGGCGGGCGCGGGAGTCTCACAATGAGCAGTTCTTC. As protein: CASSRWRARESHNEQFF. The chain employs TRBV7-3 and TRBJ2-1; 7 bases match TRBD2. Germline CDR1 SGHTA, CDR2 FQGTGA. V lost 5 bases and J lost 5; bases outside the gene matches: 15. The CDR3 is 17 amino acids.

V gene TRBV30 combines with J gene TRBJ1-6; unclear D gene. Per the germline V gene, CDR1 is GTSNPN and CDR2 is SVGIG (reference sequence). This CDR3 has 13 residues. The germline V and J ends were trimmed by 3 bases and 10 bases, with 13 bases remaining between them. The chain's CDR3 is CAWRRPGWSPLHF. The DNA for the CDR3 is TGTGCCTGGAGAAGGCCCGGCTGGTCACCCCTCCACTTT.

The CDR3 loop reads CASSEWGGSYEQYF. CDR3 nucleotide sequence: TGCGCCAGCAGTGAATGGGGGGGCTCCTACGAGCAGTACTTC. The chain joins TRBV10-2 to TRBJ2-7; 7 nucleotides align to TRBD2. CDR1 and CDR2 from the germline V gene are WSHSY and SAAADI. CDR3 length: 14 residues. V lost 3 bases to trimming and J lost 0 bases; unmatched junction nucleotides: 2.

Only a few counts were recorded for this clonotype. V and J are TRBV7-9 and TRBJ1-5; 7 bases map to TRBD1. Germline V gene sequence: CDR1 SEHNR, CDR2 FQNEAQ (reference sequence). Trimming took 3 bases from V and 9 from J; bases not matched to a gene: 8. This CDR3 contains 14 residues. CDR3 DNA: TGTGCCAGCAGCTTGACAGGGACGGGTTCGCCCCAGCATTTT. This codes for CASSLTGTGSPQHF.

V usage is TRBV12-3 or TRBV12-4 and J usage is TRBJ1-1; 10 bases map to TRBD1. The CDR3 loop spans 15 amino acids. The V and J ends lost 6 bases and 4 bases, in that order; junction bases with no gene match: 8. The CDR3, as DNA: TGTGCCAGCAGCACCGACAGGGGGCAAGGCACTGAAGCTTTCTTT. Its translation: CASSTDRGQGTEAFF.

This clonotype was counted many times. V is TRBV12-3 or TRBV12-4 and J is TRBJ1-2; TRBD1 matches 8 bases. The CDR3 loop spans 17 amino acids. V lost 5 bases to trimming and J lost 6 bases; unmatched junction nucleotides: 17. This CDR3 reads CASSRRARDRSYNGYTF. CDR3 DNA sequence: TGTGCCAGCAGTCGGAGGGCTAGGGACAGGTCCTATAATGGCTACACCTTC.